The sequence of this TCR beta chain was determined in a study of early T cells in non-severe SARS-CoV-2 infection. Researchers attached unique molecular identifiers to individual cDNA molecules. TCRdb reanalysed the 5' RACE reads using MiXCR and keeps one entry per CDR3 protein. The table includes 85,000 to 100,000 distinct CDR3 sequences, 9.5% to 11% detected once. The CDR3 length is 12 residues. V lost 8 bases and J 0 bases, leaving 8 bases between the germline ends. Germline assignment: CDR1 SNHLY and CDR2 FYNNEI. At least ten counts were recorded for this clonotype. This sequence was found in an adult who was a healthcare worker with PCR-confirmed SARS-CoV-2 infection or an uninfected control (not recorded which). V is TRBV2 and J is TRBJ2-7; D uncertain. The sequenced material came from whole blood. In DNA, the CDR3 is TGTGCCAGCGCGATGGGCTCCTACGAGCAGTACTTC. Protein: CASAMGSYEQYF.